This TCR beta chain was retrieved from a study of T cells in Graves' hyperthyroidism and ophthalmopathy. Authors of the study amplified TCR beta CDR3 regions from RNA transcripts. The study used the HTBI primer set for a first-round RT-PCR of the TCR CDR3. TCRdb ran MiXCR on the multiplex PCR reads and lists one entry per CDR3 protein. The sample has roughly 700,000 distinct CDR3 sequences; 12% to 15% are singletons. Trimming shortened V by 3 bases and J by 12 bases, and 15 bases separated the two germline ends. Germline CDR1 LGHDT, CDR2 YNNKEL (reference sequence). This CDR3 is built from 13 residues. This clonotype was seen ten or more times.

Sequenced material: blood. The receptor comes from a woman under 30 with Graves' hyperthyroidism. This chain uses TRBV3-1 with TRBJ2-1, with D perhaps matching TRBD2 (6 bases). The CDR3 sequence: CASSHRDREWQFF. CDR3 nucleotide sequence: TGTGCCAGCAGCCATAGGGATCGGGAGTGGCAGTTCTTC.